Below, 5 T cell receptor beta chains from the same sample are listed, as sequenced in a study of blood T cell repertoires in COVID-19. Clones were read by immunoSEQ multiplex PCR, and TCRdb kept only the in-frame ones, dropping some. This sample has roughly 320,000 clones, with 65% to 90% found just once. Sequencing used PBMCs or T cells enriched from blood (not recorded which). These receptors originate from a man in his thirties or forties who had recovered from COVID-19.

J is TRBJ1-3 and V is TRBV30, with 8 bases that match TRBD1. CDR1 GTSNPN and CDR2 SVGIG come from the germline V gene (reference sequence). The CDR3 has 15 amino acids. V shed 0 bases, J shed 0 bases, and the junction held 1 base outside the gene matches. The CDR3 loop reads CAWSVQGGSGNTIYF. In DNA, the CDR3 is TGTGCCTGGAGTGTACAGGGGGGCTCTGGAAACACCATATATTTT.

This rearrangement joins TRBV19 to TRBJ2-3, with TRBD2 matching over 12 bases. CDR3 length: 15 residues. Unmatched junction bases numbered 3, after V lost 5 bases and J lost 3 bases. Germline lookup yields CDR1 LNHDA and CDR2 SQIVND (reference sequence). The CDR3 here is CASSLTSGRTDTQYF. In nucleotides, the CDR3 is TGTGCCAGTAGTCTGACTAGCGGGAGAACAGATACGCAGTATTTT.

The V gene is TRBV29-1, the J gene TRBJ1-2; the D gene is possibly TRBD1 (5 bases). Germline V gene lookup returns CDR1 SQVTM and CDR2 ANQGSEA. This CDR3 spans 14 amino acids. V lost 1 base to trimming and J lost 0 bases, with 9 bases between them. The chain's CDR3 is CSVEGQSSNYGYTF. The CDR3 DNA sequence: TGCAGCGTTGAAGGACAGTCCTCTAACTATGGCTACACCTTC. Complete variable domain (other parts from reference TRBV29-1 and TRBJ1-2): SAVISQKPSRDICQRGTSLTIQCQVDSQVTMMFWYRQQPGQSLTLIATANQGSEATYESGFVIDKFPISRPNLTFSTLTVSNMSPEDSSIYLCSVEGQSSNYGYTFGSGTRLTVV.

The rearrangement joins TRBV19 to TRBJ1-4; TRBD1 matches at 7 bases. With 5 bases clipped from V and 7 bases from J, the junction kept 16 bases outside the gene matches. The CDR3 has 17 amino acids. Germline CDR1 and CDR2: LNHDA and SQIVND (reference sequence). This CDR3 is CASSPGIYTGAGEKLFF. The CDR3, as DNA: TGTGCCAGTAGTCCAGGAATTTATACAGGGGCTGGTGAAAAACTGTTTTTT.

V usage is TRBV28 and J usage is TRBJ1-4; the D is unclear. This CDR3 is 13 amino acids long. The germline CDR1 and CDR2 sequences are MDHEN and SYDVKM. The V end lost 8 bases, the J end lost 0 bases, and 7 bases lay between the germline ends. CDR3 DNA: TGTGCCAGCGAACCTACAACTAATGAAAAACTGTTTTTT. This translates into CASEPTTNEKLFF.